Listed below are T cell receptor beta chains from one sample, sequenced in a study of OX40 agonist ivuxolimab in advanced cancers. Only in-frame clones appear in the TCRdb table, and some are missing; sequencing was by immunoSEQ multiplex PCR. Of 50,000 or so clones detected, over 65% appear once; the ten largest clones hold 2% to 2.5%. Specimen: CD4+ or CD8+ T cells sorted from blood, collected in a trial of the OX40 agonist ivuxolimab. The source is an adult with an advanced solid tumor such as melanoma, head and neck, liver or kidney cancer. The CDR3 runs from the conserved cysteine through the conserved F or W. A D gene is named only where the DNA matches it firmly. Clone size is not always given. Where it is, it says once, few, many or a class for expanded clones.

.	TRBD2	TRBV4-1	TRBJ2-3	TGCGCCAGCAGCCAAGTCTACCTAGCGGGGAGGGCAGATACGCAGTATTTT	CASSQVYLAGRADTQYF
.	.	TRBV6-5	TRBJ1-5	TGTGCCAGCAGTTACTCGCGGAACCCCAATCAGCCCCAGCATTTT	CASSYSRNPNQPQHF
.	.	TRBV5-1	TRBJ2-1	TGCGCCAGCAGCTTGAACACCAACAATGAGCAGTTCTTC	CASSLNTNNEQFF
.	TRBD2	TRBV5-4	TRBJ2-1	TGTGCCAGCAGCATCGGACTAGCGAGCTACAATGAGCAGTTCTTC	CASSIGLASYNEQFF
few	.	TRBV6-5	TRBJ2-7	TGTGCCAGCAGCACGAGTGGGTTTAGTTACGAGCAGTACTTC	CASSTSGFSYEQYF
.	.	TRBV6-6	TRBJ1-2	TGTGCCAGCAGTCCGGGGCAGGACTATGGCTACACCTTC	CASSPGQDYGYTF
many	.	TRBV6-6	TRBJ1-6	TGTGCCAGCAGCCTGGACGGGACAAATGGTTCACCCCTCCACTTT	CASSLDGTNGSPLHF
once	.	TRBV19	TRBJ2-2	TGTGCCAGTAGTAATTATCCTATTAGGCTAACGAACACCGGGGAGCTGTTTTTT	CASSNYPIRLTNTGELFF
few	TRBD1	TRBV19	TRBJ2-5	TGTGCCAGTAGTGCCTTGGGACAGGGGGCTGGAGAGACCCAGTACTTC	CASSALGQGAGETQYF
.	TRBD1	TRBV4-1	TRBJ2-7	TGCGCCAGCAGCCAGGGGGCCGGGACAGGGGCCAGACCCTACTTC	CASSQGAGTGARPYF
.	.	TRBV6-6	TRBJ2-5	TGTGCCAGCAGTTACTCGAGCGCTCAAGAGACCCAGTACTTC	CASSYSSAQETQYF
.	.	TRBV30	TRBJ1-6	TGTGCCTGGAGTAGCCAGTATAATTCACCCCTCCACTTT	CAWSSQYNSPLHF
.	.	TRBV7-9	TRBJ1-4	TGTGCCAGCAACTCGGGACGGAGTAATGAAAAACTGTTTTTT	CASNSGRSNEKLFF
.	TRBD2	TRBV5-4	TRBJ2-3	TGTGCCAGCAGCGCTGGTAGCGGGTGGTTGACAGATACGCAGTATTTT	CASSAGSGWLTDTQYF
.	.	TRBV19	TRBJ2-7	TGTGCCAGTAGTCCCCAGTTGGCCAAGGAGCAGTACTTC	CASSPQLAKEQYF
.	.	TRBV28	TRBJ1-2	TGTGCCAGCCAAACAAGGCCCCCTTCTAACTATGGCTACACCTTC	CASQTRPPSNYGYTF
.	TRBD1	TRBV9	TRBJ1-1	TGTGCCAGCAGCGTAGTGGAAGGGGGCCGGGGTGAAGCTTTCTTT	CASSVVEGGRGEAFF
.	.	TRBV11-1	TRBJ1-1	TGTGCCAGCAGCTTAGGACAGGACACTGAAGCTTTCTTT	CASSLGQDTEAFF
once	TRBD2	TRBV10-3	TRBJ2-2	TGTGCCATCACTAGCGGGAACACCGGGGAGCTGTTTTTT	CAITSGNTGELFF
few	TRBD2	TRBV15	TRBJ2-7	TGTGCCACCAGCCCCCATGGCGGGAGTATGTACGAGCAGTACTTC	CATSPHGGSMYEQYF